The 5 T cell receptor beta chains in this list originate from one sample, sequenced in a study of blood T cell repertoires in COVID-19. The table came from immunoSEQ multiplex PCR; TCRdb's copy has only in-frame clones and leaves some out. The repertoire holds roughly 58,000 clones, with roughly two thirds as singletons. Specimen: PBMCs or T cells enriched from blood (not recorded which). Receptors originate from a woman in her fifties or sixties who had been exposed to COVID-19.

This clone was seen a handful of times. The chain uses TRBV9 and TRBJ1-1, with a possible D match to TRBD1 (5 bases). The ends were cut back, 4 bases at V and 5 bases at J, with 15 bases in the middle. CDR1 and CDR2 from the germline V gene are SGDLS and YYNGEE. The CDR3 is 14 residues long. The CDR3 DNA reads TGTGCCAGCAGCTCCCGGGGGGAAGGGACTGAAGCTTTCTTT. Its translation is CASSSRGEGTEAFF.

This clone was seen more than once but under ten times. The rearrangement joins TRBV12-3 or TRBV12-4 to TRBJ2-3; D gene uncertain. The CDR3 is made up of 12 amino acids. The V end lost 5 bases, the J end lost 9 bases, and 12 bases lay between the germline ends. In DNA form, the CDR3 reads TGTGCCAGCAGTAGAGGCCCTACCACGCAGTATTTT. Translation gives CASSRGPTTQYF.

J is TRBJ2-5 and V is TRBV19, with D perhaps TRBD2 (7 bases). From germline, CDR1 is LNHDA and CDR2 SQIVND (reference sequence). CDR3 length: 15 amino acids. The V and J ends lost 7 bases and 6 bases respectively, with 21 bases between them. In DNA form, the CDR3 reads TGTGCCAGTACCCCTACGGGGGGCTCTGGTAAGACCCAGTACTTC. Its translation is CASTPTGGSGKTQYF. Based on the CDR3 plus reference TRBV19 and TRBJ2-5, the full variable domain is DGGITQSPKYLFRKEGQNVTLSCEQNLNHDAMYWYRQDPGQGLRLIYYSQIVNDFQKGDIAEGYSVSREKKESFPLTVTSAQKNPTAFYLCASTPTGGSGKTQYFGPGTRLLVL.

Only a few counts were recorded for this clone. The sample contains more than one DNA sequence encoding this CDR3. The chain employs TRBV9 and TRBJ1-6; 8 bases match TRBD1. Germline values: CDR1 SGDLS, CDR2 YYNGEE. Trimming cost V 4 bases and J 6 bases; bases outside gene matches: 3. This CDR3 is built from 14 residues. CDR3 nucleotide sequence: TGTGCCAGCAGCCGAGACAGGGGTAATTCACCCCTCCACTTT. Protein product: CASSRDRGNSPLHF. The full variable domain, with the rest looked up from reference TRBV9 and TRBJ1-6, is DSGVTQTPKHLITATGQRVTLRCSPRSGDLSVYWYQQSLDQGLQFLIQYYNGEERAKGNILERFSAQQFPDLHSELNLSSLELGDSALYFCASSRDRGNSPLHFGNGTRLTVT.

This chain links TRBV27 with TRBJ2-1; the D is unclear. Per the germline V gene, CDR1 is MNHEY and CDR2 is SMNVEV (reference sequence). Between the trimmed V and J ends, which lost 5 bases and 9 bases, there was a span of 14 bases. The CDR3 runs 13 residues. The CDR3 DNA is TGTGCCAGCAGTGCCATGGGCTATGTTGAGCAGTTCTTC. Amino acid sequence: CASSAMGYVEQFF.